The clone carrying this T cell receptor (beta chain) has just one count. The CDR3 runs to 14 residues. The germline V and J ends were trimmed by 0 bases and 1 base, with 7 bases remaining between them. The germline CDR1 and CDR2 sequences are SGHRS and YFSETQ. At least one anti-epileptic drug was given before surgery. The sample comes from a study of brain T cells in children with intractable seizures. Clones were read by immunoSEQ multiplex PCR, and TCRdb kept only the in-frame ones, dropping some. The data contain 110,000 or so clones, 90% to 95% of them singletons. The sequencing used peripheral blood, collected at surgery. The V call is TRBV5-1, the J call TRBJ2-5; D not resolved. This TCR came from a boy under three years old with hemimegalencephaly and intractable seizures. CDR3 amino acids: CASSLGAVQETQYF. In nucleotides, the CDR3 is TGCGCCAGCAGCTTGGGGGCAGTCCAAGAGACCCAGTACTTC.